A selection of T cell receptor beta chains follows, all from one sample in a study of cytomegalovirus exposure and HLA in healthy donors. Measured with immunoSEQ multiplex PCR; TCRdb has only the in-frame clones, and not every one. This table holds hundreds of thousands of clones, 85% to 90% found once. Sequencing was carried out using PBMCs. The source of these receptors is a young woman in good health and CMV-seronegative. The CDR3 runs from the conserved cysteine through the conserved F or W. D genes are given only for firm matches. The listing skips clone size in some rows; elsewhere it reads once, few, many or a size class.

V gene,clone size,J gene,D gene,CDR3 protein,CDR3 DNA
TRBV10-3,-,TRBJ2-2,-,CAISGGPGELFF,TGTGCCATCAGTGGGGGGCCCGGGGAGCTGTTTTTT
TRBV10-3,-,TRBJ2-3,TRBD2,CAISSGRLAQEGGTDTQYF,TGTGCCATCAGTAGTGGCAGACTAGCCCAAGAGGGTGGCACAGATACGCAGTATTTT
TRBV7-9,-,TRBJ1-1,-,CASSLGRVRNTEAFF,TGTGCCAGCAGCTTAGGACGGGTTCGTAACACTGAAGCTTTCTTT
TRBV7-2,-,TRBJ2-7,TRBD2,CASSLSGGGETYEQYF,TGTGCCAGCAGCTTGAGCGGGGGGGGAGAAACCTACGAGCAGTACTTC
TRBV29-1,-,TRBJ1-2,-,CSVEDRGQLNYGYTF,TGCAGCGTTGAAGATCGCGGACAGCTTAACTATGGCTACACCTTC
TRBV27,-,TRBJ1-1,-,CASSSGFESTEAFF,TGTGCCAGCAGTTCGGGATTCGAGAGCACTGAAGCTTTCTTT
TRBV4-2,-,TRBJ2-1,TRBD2,CASSQSPSGGGNEQFF,TGTGCCAGCAGCCAATCACCTAGCGGGGGAGGCAATGAGCAGTTCTTC
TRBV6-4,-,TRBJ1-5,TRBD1,CASSADRGQPQHF,TGTGCCAGCAGTGCAGACAGGGGCCAGCCCCAGCATTTT
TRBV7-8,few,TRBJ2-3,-,CASRLNGKWTDTQYF,TGTGCCAGCAGACTGAACGGGAAGTGGACAGATACGCAGTATTTT
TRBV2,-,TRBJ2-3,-,CASSFSTDTQYF,TGTGCCAGCAGCTTCAGCACAGATACGCAGTATTTT
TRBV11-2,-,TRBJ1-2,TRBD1,CASSQGTGSFYGYTF,TGTGCCAGCAGCCAGGGGACAGGGTCCTTCTATGGCTACACCTTC
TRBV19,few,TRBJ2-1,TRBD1,CASRTGGSGYNEQFF,TGTGCCAGTAGGACAGGGGGCTCTGGTTACAATGAGCAGTTCTTC
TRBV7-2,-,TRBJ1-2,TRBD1,CAGSLRDRGTYGYTF,TGTGCCGGCAGCCTCCGGGACAGGGGGACCTATGGCTATACCTTC
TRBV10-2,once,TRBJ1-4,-,CASRTGEPSNEKLFF,TGCGCCAGCAGAACCGGGGAGCCATCTAATGAAAAACTGTTTTTT
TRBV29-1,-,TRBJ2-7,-,CSVEDGPSYEQYF,TGCAGCGTTGAAGATGGGCCATCCTACGAGCAGTACTTC